This T cell receptor (beta chain) was sequenced during a study of regulatory T cells in long-lasting Graves disease. Broader study findings: Between persistent patients, a few thousand public clonotypes were shared, exceeding the roughly 940 shared between new patients. With persistent disease, TRBV28, TRBJ1-2 and TRBJ2-5 were the favored segments.

Noted time point: newly diagnosed GD, antithyroid drugs for less than 3 months. TCR sequences were obtained from RNA taken from PBMCs. Roughly 9 milliliters of peripheral blood were taken and placed in EDTA tubes. Ten or more counts support this clonotype. Its antigen is unidentified. CDR3 regions were amplified by Arm-PCR using iRepertoire HTBI primers to build TCR beta libraries. Original processing methods: Across the samples, identification revealed around 65 TRBV and roughly 13 TRBJ segments. TCRdb re-analysed the multiplex PCR reads in MiXCR, keeping a single row per CDR3 protein. The V and J calls here are based on TCRdb, not the publication. In the table there are 500,000 or so distinct CDR3 sequences, roughly 16% of which are singletons. V lost 1 base, J lost 4 bases, and 0 bases stayed unmatched. Looked up from germline, CDR1 is SGHAT and CDR2 is FQNNGV. The CDR3 is made up of 15 amino acids.

Separately, the same data were catalogued under a study of T cells in Graves' hyperthyroidism and ophthalmopathy.

The TCR was taken from a man aged 35 to 55 with Graves disease. Sequenced here: peripheral blood mononuclear cells (PBMCs), sampled at new diagnosis, from a patient treated with antithyroid drugs. The chain couples TRBV11-2 to TRBJ2-5; 13 bases match TRBD2. The DNA for the CDR3 is TGTGCCAGCAGCTTAGGGACTAGCGGGAGAGAGACCCAGTACTTC. Protein product: CASSLGTSGRETQYF.